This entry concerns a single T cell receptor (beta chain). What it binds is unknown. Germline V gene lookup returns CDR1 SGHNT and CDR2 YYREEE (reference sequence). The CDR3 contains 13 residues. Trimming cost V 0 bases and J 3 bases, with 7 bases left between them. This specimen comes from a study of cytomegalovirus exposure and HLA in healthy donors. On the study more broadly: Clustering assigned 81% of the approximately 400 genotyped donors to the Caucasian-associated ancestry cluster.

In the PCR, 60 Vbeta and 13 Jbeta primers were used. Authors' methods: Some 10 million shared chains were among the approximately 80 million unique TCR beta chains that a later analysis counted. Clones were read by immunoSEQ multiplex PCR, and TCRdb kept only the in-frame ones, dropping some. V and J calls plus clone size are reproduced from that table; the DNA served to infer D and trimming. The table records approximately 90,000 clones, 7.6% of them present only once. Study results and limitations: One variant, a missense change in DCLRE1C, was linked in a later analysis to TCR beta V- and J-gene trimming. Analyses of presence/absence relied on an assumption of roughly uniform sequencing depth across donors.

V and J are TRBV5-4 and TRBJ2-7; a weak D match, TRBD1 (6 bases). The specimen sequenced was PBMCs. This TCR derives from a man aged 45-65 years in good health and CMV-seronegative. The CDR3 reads CASSLGGGYEQYF. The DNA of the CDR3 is TGTGCCAGCAGCTTGGGAGGGGGCTACGAGCAGTACTTC.